The 26 T cell receptor beta chains listed next were all sequenced from one sample in a study of T cells in Graves' hyperthyroidism and ophthalmopathy. Amplified regions were TCR beta CDR3 sequences from RNA transcripts. Primed by the HTBI set, a first-round RT-PCR was run on the TCR CDR3. TCRdb re-derived calls from the multiplex PCR reads in MiXCR, one entry per CDR3 protein. The sample lists about 350,000 distinct CDR3 sequences; 15% to 20% were seen once. The sequenced material came from blood. The receptor set was obtained from a woman under 30 with Graves' hyperthyroidism.

The chain uses TRBV2 and TRBJ2-5; D might be TRBD1 (6 bases). Per germline, CDR1 SNHLY and CDR2 FYNNEI. The V and J ends lost 8 bases and 5 bases respectively, with 15 bases between them. CDR3 size: 13 residues. CDR3 protein: CASGQQGRETQYF. As DNA, the CDR3 is TGTGCCAGCGGTCAACAGGGTAGGGAGACCCAGTACTTC.

This clonotype was seen at least ten times. The rearrangement uses TRBV4-1 and TRBJ2-5, with TRBD2 identical over 11 bases. J gave up 2 bases and V 4 bases, and 6 bases lay outside the gene matches. Per germline, CDR1 MGHRA and CDR2 YSYEKL. This CDR3 is 16 amino acids long. Here the CDR3 DNA reads TGCGCCAGCAGCCGAAATAGCGGGGGGGGTCAAGAGACCCAGTACTTC. As protein: CASSRNSGGGQETQYF.

This clonotype was picked up many times. The gene calls are TRBV30 and TRBJ2-2; D not resolved. Germline V CDR1 and CDR2: GTSNPN, SVGIG (reference sequence). The CDR3 sequence is 12 residues long. Trimming stripped 0 bases from V and 7 bases from J, with 6 bases between. CDR3 amino acids: CAWSVGSGELFF. The CDR3 nucleotides read TGTGCCTGGAGTGTTGGAAGCGGGGAGCTGTTTTTT.

This clonotype was detected many times. The J gene is TRBJ1-2, the V gene TRBV7-3, with 7 positions matching TRBD1. The CDR3 extends over 14 amino acids. Germline CDR1 and CDR2: SGHTA and FQGTGA. Germline trimming cut 5 bases from V and 8 bases from J; bases unmatched to any gene: 11. The CDR3 DNA reads as TGTGCCAGCAGCCCCGACAGGGAAGGGAAGGGCTACACCTTC. This sequence encodes CASSPDREGKGYTF.

This clonotype was counted ten times or more. Written as DNA, the CDR3 is TGTGCCAGCAGCTATCGTGTCGGCAGAAATCAGCCCCAGCATTTT. Residues: CASSYRVGRNQPQHF. The V and J genes are TRBV7-2 and TRBJ1-5; D not certain. V was shortened by 4 bases and J by 4 bases, with 14 bases between the two germline ends. The CDR3 length is 15 residues. Per the germline V gene, CDR1 is SGHTA and CDR2 is FQGNSA.

This clonotype was counted many times. The chain uses TRBV20-1 and TRBJ1-1, with unresolved D. Germline V CDR1 and CDR2: DFQATT, SNEGSKA (reference sequence). This CDR3 has 14 residues. V gave up 1 base and J gave up 0 bases, with 9 bases separating them. CDR3 nucleotides: TGCAGTGCTAGAGGATCCAGGCTGAACACTGAAGCTTTCTTT. This sequence encodes CSARGSRLNTEAFF.

There are a few counts of this clonotype. The chain is built from TRBV25-1 and TRBJ2-5, with 7 bases that match TRBD1. Germline trimming cut 0 bases from V and 7 bases from J; bases unmatched to any gene: 11. CDR1 is MGHDK and CDR2 is SYGVNS in the germline V gene. The CDR3 runs to 16 residues. CDR3 DNA sequence: TGTGCCAGCAGTGAATATGGTGACAGGGCCTCCGGGACCCAGTACTTC. Translation gives CASSEYGDRASGTQYF. Combining the CDR3 with reference TRBV25-1 and TRBJ2-5 gives the whole variable domain EADIYQTPRYLVIGTGKKITLECSQTMGHDKMYWYQQDPGMELHLIHYSYGVNSTEKGDLSSESTVSRIRTEHFPLTLESARPSHTSQYLCASSEYGDRASGTQYFGPGTRLLVL.

This clonotype occurred many times. V and J are TRBV12-3 or TRBV12-4 and TRBJ1-2; TRBD1 agrees at 9 bases. The CDR3 is 14 residues long. V shed 4 bases, J shed 3 bases, and the junction held 3 bases outside the gene matches. CDR3 amino acids: CASSWTGEYYGYTF. As DNA, the CDR3 is TGTGCCAGCAGTTGGACAGGGGAGTACTATGGCTACACCTTC.

This clonotype was recorded many times. The chain links TRBV11-2 to TRBJ2-2; D may be TRBD2 (6 bases). This CDR3 is 16 amino acids long. The V end lost 4 bases, the J end lost 2 bases, and 14 bases lay between the germline ends. Germline V gene data show CDR1 as SGHAT and CDR2 as FQNNGV. The CDR3 loop reads CASSSTGGVNTGELFF. The DNA for the CDR3 is TGTGCCAGCAGCTCCACTGGCGGGGTTAACACCGGGGAGCTGTTTTTT.

This rearrangement joins TRBV6-2 or TRBV6-3 to TRBJ2-7; 9 positions match TRBD1. This CDR3 spans 16 amino acids. Germline CDR1 and CDR2: MNHEY and SVGEGT. The V and J ends lost 5 bases and 2 bases, in that order; junction bases with no gene match: 10. CDR3 sequence (DNA): TGTGCCAGCAGTGGTGGACGGGACAGGGTTACCTACGAGCAGTACTTC. Translating gives CASSGGRDRVTYEQYF.

This clonotype was seen repeatedly, ten times or more. This rearrangement joins TRBV6-1 to TRBJ1-5; possible D gene TRBD1, 6 bases. The V gene lost 3 bases and the J gene lost 5 bases, with 11 bases spanning the gap. Germline values: CDR1 MNHNS, CDR2 SASEGT. CDR3 size: 14 residues. CDR3 DNA: TGTGCCAGCAGTGACAGGGGTGCAGATCAGCCCCAGCATTTT. It specifies CASSDRGADQPQHF.

There are a few counts of this clonotype. The chain uses TRBV20-1 and TRBJ2-7, with TRBD2 identical over 7 bases. This CDR3 has 14 residues. Germline loops: CDR1 DFQATT, CDR2 SNEGSKA (reference sequence). J gave up 0 bases and V 6 bases, and 8 bases lay outside the gene matches. In nucleotides, the CDR3 is TGCAGTGCCTCCCCGGGACTATCCTCCTACGAGCAGTACTTC. Translating it yields CSASPGLSSYEQYF.

This clonotype appeared many times. V gene TRBV5-1 combines with J gene TRBJ1-2; D possibly corresponds to TRBD1 (5 bases). Germline CDR1 is SGHRS and CDR2 is YFSETQ. CDR3 size: 15 residues. V lost 0 bases and J lost 10, with 19 bases in between. As DNA, the CDR3 is TGCGCCAGCAGCTTGGCCGGGGGTCAACGATTAGACTACACCTTC. Its translation is CASSLAGGQRLDYTF.

The chain uses TRBV11-1 and TRBJ1-1; D remains ambiguous. V lost 5 bases and J 0 bases, leaving 16 bases between the germline ends. The CDR3 has 16 amino acids. CDR1 is SGHAT, CDR2 FQDESV, per germline (reference sequence). The CDR3 DNA follows: TGTGCCAGCAGCCCTCCCATAACAATCGTGAACACTGAAGCTTTCTTT. Its translation: CASSPPITIVNTEAFF.

This clonotype was observed many times. The rearrangement links TRBV3-1 to TRBJ2-7; no clear D gene. The CDR3 is 15 amino acids. The ends were cut back, 8 bases at V and 0 bases at J, with 17 bases in the middle. Per the germline V gene, CDR1 is LGHDT and CDR2 is YNNKEL (reference sequence). The DNA for the CDR3 is TGTGCCAGCTCCACACTAACGAGTATCTCCTACGAGCAGTACTTC. This gives the protein CASSTLTSISYEQYF.

The table lists this clonotype with many counts. J is TRBJ2-7 and V is TRBV9; D tentatively reads TRBD1 or TRBD2 (5 bases each). This CDR3 has 15 amino acids. Germline lookup yields CDR1 SGDLS and CDR2 YYNGEE. V was trimmed by 0 bases and J by 5 bases, leaving 15 bases between them. CDR3 region: CASSVDLVRDHEQYF. The CDR3 region has the DNA TGTGCCAGCAGCGTAGACCTCGTCAGGGACCACGAGCAGTACTTC.

This clonotype was seen repeatedly, ten times or more. The gene calls are TRBV19 and TRBJ2-7; maybe TRBD2 (6 bases). Germline V CDR1 and CDR2: LNHDA, SQIVND (reference sequence). This CDR3 has 10 amino acids. This CDR3 is CATGDGEQYF. The CDR3 nucleotides are TGTGCGACGGGGGACGGCGAGCAGTACTTC.

Many counts were recorded for this clonotype. The V call is TRBV12-3 or TRBV12-4, the J call TRBJ1-1; 7 bases are a match to TRBD1. After removal of 2 bases from V and 4 bases from J, the junction contained 4 bases not matched to a gene. This CDR3 region has 14 residues. In DNA, the CDR3 is TGTGCCAGCAGTTTACAGACAGGGAGCACTGAAGCTTTCTTT. Amino acids: CASSLQTGSTEAFF.

This clonotype appeared many times. The V call is TRBV7-9, the J call TRBJ2-7; 7 positions match TRBD1. Germline lookup yields CDR1 SEHNR and CDR2 FQNEAQ (reference sequence). After removal of 4 bases from V and 7 bases from J, the junction contained 10 bases not matched to a gene. This CDR3 is built from 14 residues. The CDR3 loop reads CASSWTGSPGEQYF. CDR3 sequence (DNA): TGTGCCAGCAGCTGGACAGGCTCGCCAGGGGAGCAGTACTTC.

This clonotype came up many times. CDR3 coding DNA: TGTGCCAGCAGCCGCCGGGGACCAGCGACCGGGGAGCTGTTTTTT. It encodes CASSRRGPATGELFF. The chain links TRBV6-1 to TRBJ2-2, with D possibly called TRBD1 or TRBD2 (5 bases each). V was trimmed by 6 bases and J by 5 bases, leaving 16 bases between them. This CDR3 has 15 amino acids. CDR1 and CDR2 (germline): MNHNS, SASEGT.

This clonotype was detected ten times or more. The chain employs TRBV2 and TRBJ2-2; TRBD2 agrees at 10 bases. J was trimmed by 7 bases and V by 6 bases; bases with no gene match: 2. CDR1 SNHLY and CDR2 FYNNEI come from the germline V gene. The CDR3 has 13 amino acids. The CDR3 bases are TGTGCCAGCAGGCGGACTAGCGGCGGGGAGCTGTTTTTT. It codes for CASRRTSGGELFF.

This clonotype was found many times. The V call is TRBV20-1, the J call TRBJ1-5, with 9 bases fitting TRBD1. V lost 6 bases and J lost 7; bases outside the gene matches: 13. CDR1 and CDR2 (germline): DFQATT, SNEGSKA (reference sequence). This CDR3 is built from 15 residues. The CDR3 DNA follows: TGCAGTGCGCGCTTGGGGGGGACAGGGTTCCAGCCCCAGCATTTT. This sequence encodes CSARLGGTGFQPQHF.

The sample holds many counts of this clonotype. The V gene is TRBV29-1, the J gene TRBJ1-1; D might be TRBD1 (5 bases). Germline assignment: CDR1 SQVTM and CDR2 ANQGSEA. With 4 bases removed from V and 10 bases from J, the gap between germline ends came to 16 bases. The CDR3 has 12 residues. The DNA for the CDR3 is TGCAGCGTTGGAGGGGCAGACGGCTTAGCTTTCTTT. Amino acids: CSVGGADGLAFF.

V usage is TRBV11-2 and J usage is TRBJ2-7, with 14 bases lining up with TRBD2. The germline V gene encodes CDR1 SGHAT and CDR2 FQNNGV. The CDR3 has 17 residues. V shed 5 bases and J 2 bases; nucleotides not matched to a gene: 8. This chain's CDR3 is CASSPGLAGVTTYEQYF. The CDR3 DNA follows: TGTGCCAGCAGCCCGGGACTAGCGGGGGTAACAACCTACGAGCAGTACTTC.

V gene TRBV12-3 or TRBV12-4 combines with J gene TRBJ1-5; TRBD1 might be the D (5 bases). The CDR3 totals 13 residues. V lost 3 bases and J lost 7, with 10 bases in between. This CDR3 reads CASSFPGGQPQHF. The CDR3 DNA reads TGTGCCAGCAGTTTTCCCGGGGGGCAGCCCCAGCATTTT.

This clonotype was counted at least ten times. The rearrangement joins TRBV3-1 to TRBJ1-2, with D maybe TRBD1 (6 bases). The CDR3 is 15 amino acids. Trimming pared 4 bases from V and 5 bases from J, leaving 17 bases between. Germline V gene sequence: CDR1 LGHDT, CDR2 YNNKEL (reference sequence). The CDR3 region has the DNA TGTGCCAGCAGCCGACAGGATATTACAGGATATGGCTACACCTTC. Amino acids: CASSRQDITGYGYTF.